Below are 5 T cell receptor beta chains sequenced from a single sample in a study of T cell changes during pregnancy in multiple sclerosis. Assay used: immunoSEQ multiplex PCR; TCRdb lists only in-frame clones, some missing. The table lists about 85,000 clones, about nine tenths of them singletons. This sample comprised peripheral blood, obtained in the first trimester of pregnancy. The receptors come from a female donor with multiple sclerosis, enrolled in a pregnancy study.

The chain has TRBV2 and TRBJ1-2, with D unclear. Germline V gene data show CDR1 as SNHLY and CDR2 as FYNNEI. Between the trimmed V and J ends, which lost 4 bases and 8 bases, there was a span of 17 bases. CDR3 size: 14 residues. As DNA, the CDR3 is TGTGCCAGCAGTGTCGTGTCTTTGAGGTTCGGCTACACCTTC. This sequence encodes CASSVVSLRFGYTF.

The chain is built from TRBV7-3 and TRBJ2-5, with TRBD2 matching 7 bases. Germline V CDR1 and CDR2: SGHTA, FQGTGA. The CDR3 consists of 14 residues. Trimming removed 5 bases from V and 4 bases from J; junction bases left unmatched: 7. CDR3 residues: CASSPGGLGETQYF. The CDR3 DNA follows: TGTGCCAGCAGCCCGGGGGGATTGGGAGAGACCCAGTACTTC.

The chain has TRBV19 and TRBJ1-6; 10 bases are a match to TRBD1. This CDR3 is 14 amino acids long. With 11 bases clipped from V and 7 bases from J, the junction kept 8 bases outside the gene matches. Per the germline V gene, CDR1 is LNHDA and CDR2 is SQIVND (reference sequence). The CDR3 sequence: CAGRDRGFNSPLHF. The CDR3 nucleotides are TGTGCCGGCCGGGACAGGGGCTTCAATTCACCCCTCCACTTT.

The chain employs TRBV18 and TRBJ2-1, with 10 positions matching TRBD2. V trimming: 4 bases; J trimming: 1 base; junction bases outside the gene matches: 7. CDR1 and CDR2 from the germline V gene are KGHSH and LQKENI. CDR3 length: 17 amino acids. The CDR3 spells CASSLELAGISYNEQFF. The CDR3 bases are TGTGCCAGCTCACTAGAACTAGCGGGAATATCCTACAATGAGCAGTTCTTC.

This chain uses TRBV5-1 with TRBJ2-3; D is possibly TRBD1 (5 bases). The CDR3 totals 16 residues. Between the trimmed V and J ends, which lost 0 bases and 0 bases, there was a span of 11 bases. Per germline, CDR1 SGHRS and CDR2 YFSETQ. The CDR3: CASSLAGFGSTDTQYF. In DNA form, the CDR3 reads TGCGCCAGCAGCTTGGCAGGGTTTGGTAGCACAGATACGCAGTATTTT.